The 22 T cell receptor beta chains below come from one sample, sequenced in a study of CD8 T cells in Susac syndrome. Roughly 0.45 to 1 ug RNA was reverse transcribed with random hexamers. TCRdb ran MiXCR on the immunoSEQ multiplex PCR reads and lists one entry per CDR3 protein. This sample yields 25,000 to 30,000 distinct CDR3 sequences, of which less than 95% are seen a single time; 0.25% to 0.35% belongs to the top ten. The specimen sequenced was CD8+ T cells from PBMCs. The receptors were sampled from a human donor in good health.

V usage is TRBV6-2 or TRBV6-3 and J usage is TRBJ1-2; no definite D call. V was clipped by 6 bases and J by 4 bases, with 12 bases between them. The CDR3 has 13 amino acids. Germline lookup yields CDR1 MNHEY and CDR2 SVGEGT. The CDR3 sequence: CASSPIDTYGYTF. CDR3 coding DNA: TGTGCCAGCAGCCCGATTGACACCTATGGCTACACCTTC.

The chain links TRBV7-2 to TRBJ2-3; either TRBD1 or TRBD2 may fit D (7 bases each). Germline CDR1 is SGHTA and CDR2 is FQGNSA. With 4 bases removed from V and 5 bases from J, the gap between germline ends came to 19 bases. There are 16 residues in the CDR3. CDR3 amino acids: CASSSPGGGEVDTQYF. The CDR3 bases are TGTGCCAGCAGCTCCCCAGGGGGAGGGGAAGTAGATACGCAGTATTTT. Together with reference TRBV7-2 and TRBJ2-3, the CDR3 gives the full variable domain: GAGVSQSPSNKVTEKGKDVELRCDPISGHTALYWYRQSLGQGLEFLIYFQGNSAPDKSGLPSDRFSAERTGGSVSTLTIQRTQQEDSAVYLCASSSPGGGEVDTQYFGPGTRLTVL.

The chain carries TRBV7-2 and TRBJ2-1, with D possibly matching TRBD2 (5 bases). Trimming took off 0 bases at V and 3 bases at J, with 12 bases between the two ends. The CDR3 spans 16 residues. Germline V CDR1 and CDR2: SGHTA, FQGNSA. CDR3 nucleotides: TGTGCCAGCAGCTTAGCGTCTAGCACCGGCTACAATGAGCAGTTCTTC. Translating it yields CASSLASSTGYNEQFF.

The chain is built from TRBV12-3 or TRBV12-4 and TRBJ1-2, with D uncertain. Trimming cost V 7 bases and J 5 bases, with 11 bases left between them. The CDR3 length is 12 residues. CDR3: CASTFGLYGYTF. The CDR3, as DNA: TGTGCCAGCACCTTTGGACTTTATGGCTACACCTTC.

The chain links TRBV6-2 or TRBV6-3 to TRBJ2-5, with 7 bases fitting TRBD2. Trimming cost V 4 bases and J 4 bases; bases outside gene matches: 9. This CDR3 is built from 15 residues. Per the germline V gene, CDR1 is MNHEY and CDR2 is SVGEGT. CDR3 nucleotides: TGTGCCAGCAGTTGGGGAGGGGCTCTAGGAGAGACCCAGTACTTC. This gives the protein CASSWGGALGETQYF.

The genes are TRBV11-2 and TRBJ2-7; D is possibly TRBD1 (6 bases). The CDR3 sequence is 16 residues long. Per the germline V gene, CDR1 is SGHAT and CDR2 is FQNNGV. Trimming removed 5 bases from V and 4 bases from J, with 21 bases in between. CDR3 sequence reads: CASSHPTGTGSYEQYF. The DNA of the CDR3 is TGTGCCAGCAGCCATCCAACAGGGACGGGTAGTTACGAGCAGTACTTC.

The chain combines TRBV29-1 with TRBJ2-5; possibly TRBD1 or TRBD2 for D (5 bases each). V lost 4 bases, J lost 11 bases, and 20 bases lay in between. CDR1 and CDR2 from the germline V gene are SQVTM and ANQGSEA. This CDR3 has 13 amino acids. The chain's CDR3 is CSVVGTGIREQYF. The CDR3 DNA follows: TGCAGCGTTGTCGGGACGGGCATAAGGGAGCAGTACTTC.

The genes are TRBV10-3 and TRBJ2-5; 9 positions match TRBD2. With 4 bases clipped from V and 5 bases from J, the junction kept 8 bases outside the gene matches. The CDR3 length is 15 residues. Germline CDR1 reads ENHRY; CDR2 reads SYGVKD. The chain's CDR3 is CAISGQRGDRETQYF. In DNA form, the CDR3 reads TGTGCCATCAGTGGTCAGCGGGGGGATAGGGAGACCCAGTACTTC.

This clonotype has just one count. This chain connects TRBV7-9 to TRBJ2-5; 8 bases line up with TRBD2. V lost 5 bases, J lost 4 bases, and 3 bases stayed unmatched. This CDR3 has 13 residues. Looked up from germline, CDR1 is SEHNR and CDR2 is FQNEAQ (reference sequence). CDR3 nucleotides: TGTGCCAGCAGCGCGGGGGGCAGAGAGACCCAGTACTTC. Translation gives CASSAGGRETQYF.

This rearrangement joins TRBV29-1 to TRBJ2-7; 7 nucleotides match TRBD2. Germline trimming cut 6 bases from V and 6 bases from J; bases unmatched to any gene: 2. Germline V gives CDR1 SQVTM, CDR2 ANQGSEA. The CDR3 loop spans 10 amino acids. In DNA form, the CDR3 reads TGCAGCGTGGGGGGGACCGAGCAGTACTTC. It is translated as CSVGGTEQYF.

V is TRBV5-6 and J is TRBJ2-7, with TRBD1 identical over 8 bases. The germline V gene encodes CDR1 SGHDT and CDR2 YYEEEE. V was clipped by 3 bases and J by 2 bases; unmatched bases: 7. This CDR3 contains 15 residues. The CDR3 loop is CASSSRGTGAYEQYF. Written as DNA, the CDR3 is TGTGCCAGCAGCTCGCGAGGGACAGGAGCCTACGAGCAGTACTTC.

This chain connects TRBV4-3 to TRBJ1-2; D unresolved. Trimming cost V 4 bases and J 6 bases, with 18 bases left between them. CDR1 and CDR2 from the germline V gene are LGHNA and YSLEER. The CDR3 sequence is 15 residues long. The chain's CDR3 is CASSPGALTMDGYTF. CDR3 nucleotides: TGCGCCAGCAGCCCAGGTGCCTTAACTATGGATGGCTACACCTTC.

The genes are TRBV7-2 and TRBJ2-2; D is possibly TRBD1 (5 bases). CDR1 is SGHTA, CDR2 FQGNSA, per germline. The CDR3 has 14 residues. V was clipped by 2 bases and J by 3 bases, with 7 bases between them. The CDR3 sequence: CASSLKGDTGELFF. CDR3 bases: TGTGCCAGCAGCTTAAAAGGGGACACCGGGGAGCTGTTTTTT. The full variable domain, completed using reference TRBV7-2 and TRBJ2-2, is GAGVSQSPSNKVTEKGKDVELRCDPISGHTALYWYRQSLGQGLEFLIYFQGNSAPDKSGLPSDRFSAERTGGSVSTLTIQRTQQEDSAVYLCASSLKGDTGELFFGEGSRLTVL.

The chain combines TRBV4-1 with TRBJ2-2; TRBD2 aligns across 12 bases. The V and J ends lost 0 bases and 7 bases, in that order; junction bases with no gene match: 6. CDR1 and CDR2 (germline): MGHRA, YSYEKL. The length of the CDR3 is 17 residues. The CDR3, as DNA: TGCGCCAGCAGCCAAGATCCTGGACTAGCGGGGTACGGGGAGCTGTTTTTT. Translated, it gives CASSQDPGLAGYGELFF.

The V call is TRBV2, the J call TRBJ2-3; TRBD1 is a possible D gene (6 bases). CDR3 length: 14 amino acids. Looked up from germline, CDR1 is SNHLY and CDR2 is FYNNEI. V gave up 3 bases and J gave up 15 bases, with 22 bases separating them. The DNA for the CDR3 is TGTGCCAGCAGTGAGGGGGCAGGGACCCAGGTGGTATATTTT. This gives the protein CASSEGAGTQVVYF.

The CDR3 DNA reads as TGCAGCGTTGAAGTGACTAGCGGGGGGGCCACCGGGGAGCTGTTTTTT. Amino acids: CSVEVTSGGATGELFF. The V call is TRBV29-1, the J call TRBJ2-2; 14 nucleotides align to TRBD2. Germline CDR1 reads SQVTM; CDR2 reads ANQGSEA. The V and J ends lost 1 base and 4 bases, in that order; junction bases with no gene match: 2. This CDR3 has 16 residues.

V usage is TRBV29-1 and J usage is TRBJ1-3, with TRBD1 matching 9 bases. Trimming took 4 bases from V and 0 from J; bases not matched to a gene: 4. Germline V lookup: CDR1 SQVTM, CDR2 ANQGSEA. The CDR3 sequence is 15 residues long. The CDR3 loop is CSVVGQGSSGNTIYF. CDR3 DNA sequence: TGCAGCGTTGTGGGACAGGGCAGCTCTGGAAACACCATATATTTT.

This clonotype was seen once. The chain joins TRBV6-1 to TRBJ1-2; D gene ambiguous. The CDR3 covers 12 residues. Per germline, CDR1 MNHNS and CDR2 SASEGT. V was cut by 2 bases and J by 8 bases, with 9 bases left in between. CDR3 nucleotide sequence: TGTGCCAGCAGTGAATTTCCGAAGGGCTACACCTTC. Translated: CASSEFPKGYTF.

The genes are TRBV20-1 and TRBJ2-3; either TRBD1 or TRBD2 may fit D (7 bases each). In germline, CDR1 is DFQATT, CDR2 SNEGSKA (reference sequence). The germline V and J ends were trimmed by 0 bases and 8 bases, with 18 bases remaining between them. There are 15 residues in the CDR3. DNA of the CDR3: TGCAGTGCTAGAGATAGCAGGGGGGGCCACTTTACGCAGTATTTT. This gives the protein CSARDSRGGHFTQYF.

This chain connects TRBV11-2 to TRBJ2-7; TRBD2 aligns across 8 bases. Germline V gives CDR1 SGHAT, CDR2 FQNNGV. The CDR3 sequence is 17 residues long. J was trimmed by 3 bases and V by 0 bases; bases with no gene match: 10. The CDR3 sequence: CASSLEVGRGENYEQYF. CDR3 sequence (DNA): TGTGCCAGCAGCTTAGAGGTGGGGCGGGGGGAAAACTACGAGCAGTACTTC.

The rearrangement uses TRBV19 and TRBJ1-6; TRBD1 matches 8 bases. Trimming cost V 6 bases and J 7 bases; bases outside gene matches: 8. The CDR3 has 15 residues. The germline V gene has CDR1 LNHDA and CDR2 SQIVND (reference sequence). CDR3 loop: CASSQGAGLNSPLHF. The CDR3 nucleotides read TGTGCCAGTAGCCAGGGGGCAGGCTTAAATTCACCCCTCCACTTT.

This clonotype was seen just once. V gene TRBV6-6 combines with J gene TRBJ2-1; 7 bases match TRBD1. The CDR3 is 15 amino acids. The germline CDR1 and CDR2 sequences are MNHNY and SVGAGI (reference sequence). J gave up 2 bases and V 5 bases, and 6 bases lay outside the gene matches. As DNA, the CDR3 is TGTGCCAGCAGTACCGGACAGGTCCCCTACAATGAGCAGTTCTTC. It is translated as CASSTGQVPYNEQFF.